Described below is a single T cell receptor beta chain sequence and its context. The sample is drawn from a study of cytomegalovirus exposure and HLA in healthy donors. The PCR made use of 60 Vbeta and 13 Jbeta primers. Sequencing used immunoSEQ multiplex PCR; TCRdb keeps in-frame clones, though not all of them. This sample has more than 90,000 clones, with about 85% found just once. With V trimmed by 4 bases and J by 9 bases, 12 bases remained unmatched. This CDR3 has 17 residues. Germline V gene data show CDR1 as SGHAT and CDR2 as FQNNGV. This sequence originates from a man aged 25-45 years in good health and CMV-seronegative. Sequenced material: PBMCs. This chain connects TRBV11-2 to TRBJ2-1, with 13 bases that match TRBD2. The CDR3 loop is CASSSGPTSGGRGEQFF. The DNA of the CDR3 is TGTGCCAGCAGCTCGGGCCCGACTAGCGGGGGGCGGGGTGAGCAGTTCTTC.